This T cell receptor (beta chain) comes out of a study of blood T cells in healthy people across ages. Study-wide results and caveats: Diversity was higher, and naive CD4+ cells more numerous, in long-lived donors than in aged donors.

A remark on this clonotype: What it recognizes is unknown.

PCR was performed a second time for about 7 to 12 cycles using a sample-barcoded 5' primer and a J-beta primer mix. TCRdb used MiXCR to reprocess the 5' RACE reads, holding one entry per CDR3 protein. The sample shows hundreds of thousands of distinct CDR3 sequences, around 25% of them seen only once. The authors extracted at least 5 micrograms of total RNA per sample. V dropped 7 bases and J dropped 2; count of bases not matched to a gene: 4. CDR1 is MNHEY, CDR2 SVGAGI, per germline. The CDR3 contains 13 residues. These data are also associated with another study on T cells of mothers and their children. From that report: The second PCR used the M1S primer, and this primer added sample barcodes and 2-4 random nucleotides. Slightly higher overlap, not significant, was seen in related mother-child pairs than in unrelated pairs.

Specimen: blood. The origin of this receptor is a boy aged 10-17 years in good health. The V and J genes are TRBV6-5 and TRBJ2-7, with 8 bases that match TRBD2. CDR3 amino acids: CASKSSGAYEQYF. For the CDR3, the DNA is TGTGCCAGCAAAAGTAGCGGGGCCTACGAGCAGTACTTC.